The rows below give T cell receptor beta chains drawn from one sample of a study of cytomegalovirus exposure and HLA in healthy donors. Some clones are missing from TCRdb's copy, which holds only in-frame ones; the method was immunoSEQ multiplex PCR. The sample yields over 150,000 clones, of which the top ten take up 0.65% to 0.75%. The material sequenced was PBMCs. The receptors originated from a boy under 18 in good health and CMV-seronegative. The CDR3 runs from the conserved cysteine through the conserved F or W. A D gene is named only where the DNA matches it firmly.

>NA|TRBV27|TRBJ2-5
CASSSRGGGPGETQYF
TGTGCCAGCAGTTCAAGGGGGGGCGGTCCCGGGGAGACCCAGTACTTC
>TRBD2|TRBV9|TRBJ2-3
CASSVAGGITDTQYF
TGTGCCAGCAGCGTAGCGGGGGGAATCACAGATACGCAGTATTTT
>TRBD2|TRBV30|TRBJ2-7
CAWSVASGAYEQYF
TGTGCCTGGAGTGTAGCTAGCGGGGCCTACGAGCAGTACTTC
>NA|TRBV13|TRBJ2-7
CASSSTVAYEQYF
TGTGCCAGCAGCTCGACAGTGGCCTACGAGCAGTACTTC
>NA|TRBV11-2|TRBJ2-3
CASSLDGSGKTSDTQYF
TGTGCCAGCAGCTTAGATGGTAGCGGAAAGACCTCAGATACGCAGTATTTT
>NA|TRBV5-8|TRBJ2-5
CASSAGRKETQYF
TGTGCCAGCAGCGCCGGGAGAAAAGAGACCCAGTACTTC
>NA|TRBV7-9|TRBJ1-6
CASSLVGDSPLHF
TGTGCCAGCAGCTTAGTAGGGGATTCACCCCTCCACTTT
>NA|TRBV19|TRBJ2-3
CASSPVIIRRDSSTDTQYF
TGTGCCAGTAGTCCCGTCATAATCCGGCGGGACAGTAGCACAGATACGCAGTATTTT
>NA|TRBV19|TRBJ2-1
CASSIGQGWRNEQFF
TGTGCCAGTAGTATAGGGCAGGGCTGGCGCAATGAGCAGTTCTTC
>NA|TRBV29-1|TRBJ2-5
CSVAWRHDSQETQYF
TGCAGCGTTGCCTGGCGGCACGACTCACAAGAGACCCAGTACTTC
>NA|TRBV2|TRBJ1-1
CASSANNRVDTEAFF
TGTGCCAGCAGTGCGAACAACAGGGTAGACACTGAAGCTTTCTTT
>TRBD1|TRBV29-1|TRBJ1-2
CSVDRTGSGYTF
TGCAGCGTTGACAGGACAGGGAGCGGCTACACCTTC
>TRBD1|TRBV7-9|TRBJ2-7
CASSSRDRGRWEQYF
TGTGCCAGCAGTTCCCGGGACAGGGGTCGTTGGGAGCAGTACTTC
>TRBD1|TRBV10-3|TRBJ1-2
CAISERTGAGGYTF
TGTGCCATCAGTGAGCGGACAGGGGCCGGGGGCTACACCTTC
>NA|TRBV5-1|TRBJ2-2
CASRISVPNTGELFF
TGCGCCAGCAGGATTTCGGTCCCGAACACCGGGGAGCTGTTTTTT
>NA|TRBV30|TRBJ1-5
CAWSQGSNQPQHF
TGTGCCTGGAGTCAGGGGAGCAATCAGCCCCAGCATTTT
>NA|TRBV7-9|TRBJ1-2
CASGSHRAGVYGYTF
TGTGCCAGCGGCTCGCACAGGGCCGGGGTCTATGGCTACACCTTC
>TRBD1|TRBV18|TRBJ2-3
CASSLPGQGGDTQYF
TGTGCCAGCTCACTCCCGGGACAGGGGGGCGATACGCAGTATTTT
>NA|TRBV6-1|TRBJ2-7
CASSVAVQYF
TGTGCCAGCAGTGTGGCCGTGCAGTACTTC
>NA|TRBV11-2|TRBJ2-2
CASSYTRLPTAGELFF
TGTGCCAGCAGTTACACTCGACTACCTACTGCCGGGGAGCTGTTTTTT
>NA|TRBV30|TRBJ2-3
CAWSVRRNLDTQYF
TGTGCCTGGAGTGTCCGGAGGAACCTAGATACGCAGTATTTT
>NA|TRBV7-2|TRBJ2-7
CASSPNGLHGKQYF
TGTGCCAGCAGCCCGAACGGACTCCACGGCAAGCAGTACTTC
>NA|TRBV27|TRBJ2-1
CASSFGRGAAYNEQFF
TGTGCCAGCAGTTTTGGGAGGGGGGCGGCCTACAATGAGCAGTTCTTC
>NA|TRBV30|TRBJ1-5
CAWTPSGNQPQHF
TGTGCCTGGACTCCTTCCGGCAATCAGCCCCAGCATTTT
>TRBD2|TRBV30|TRBJ2-5
CAWSVLAGGPETQYF
TGTGCCTGGAGTGTACTAGCGGGGGGACCAGAGACCCAGTACTTC
>TRBD2|TRBV7-9|TRBJ2-2
CASRGGTSGPNTGELFF
TGTGCCAGCAGAGGGGGGACTAGCGGGCCAAACACCGGGGAGCTGTTTTTT